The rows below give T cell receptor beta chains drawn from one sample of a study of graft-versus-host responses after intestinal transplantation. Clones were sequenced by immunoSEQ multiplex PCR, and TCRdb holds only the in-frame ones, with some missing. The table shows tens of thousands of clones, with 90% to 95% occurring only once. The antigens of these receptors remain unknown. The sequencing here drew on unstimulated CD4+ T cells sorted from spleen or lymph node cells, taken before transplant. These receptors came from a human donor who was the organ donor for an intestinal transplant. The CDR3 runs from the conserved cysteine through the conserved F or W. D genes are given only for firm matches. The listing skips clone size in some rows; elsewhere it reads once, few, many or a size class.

cdr3_nt: TGTGCCAGCTCACCCGGGACAGCGAACTATGGCTACACCTTC; cdr3_aa: CASSPGTANYGYTF; clone_size: once; j_call: TRBJ1-2; v_call: TRBV18; d_call: TRBD1
cdr3_nt: TGTGCCAGCAGTGGACCGGGACAGGCCTTACAAAGCTCTGGAAACACCATATATTTT; cdr3_aa: CASSGPGQALQSSGNTIYF; clone_size: NA; j_call: TRBJ1-3; v_call: TRBV6-1; d_call: TRBD1
cdr3_nt: TGTGCCAGCAGCCAAGATGAGTCAGTCTACGAGCAGTACTTC; cdr3_aa: CASSQDESVYEQYF; clone_size: NA; j_call: TRBJ2-7; v_call: TRBV4-2; d_call: NA
cdr3_nt: TGTGCCAGCAGCACGGACGGCGGGGGAGAGACCCAGTACTTC; cdr3_aa: CASSTDGGGETQYF; clone_size: NA; j_call: TRBJ2-5; v_call: TRBV2; d_call: TRBD2
cdr3_nt: TGTGCCAGCTCAGAGGGGAACTATGGCTACACCTTC; cdr3_aa: CASSEGNYGYTF; clone_size: NA; j_call: TRBJ1-2; v_call: TRBV18; d_call: NA
cdr3_nt: TGTGCCAGCAGTTACTCCGTTGACGGCTATGGCTACACCTTC; cdr3_aa: CASSYSVDGYGYTF; clone_size: NA; j_call: TRBJ1-2; v_call: TRBV6-6; d_call: NA
cdr3_nt: TGTGCCAGCAGCTCAGGATCGGGCGATCTCAATGAGCAGTTCTTC; cdr3_aa: CASSSGSGDLNEQFF; clone_size: NA; j_call: TRBJ2-1; v_call: TRBV7-2; d_call: NA
cdr3_nt: TGTGCCAGCGAATCAGGGTCCCGTTTCTACAATGAGCAGTTCTTC; cdr3_aa: CASESGSRFYNEQFF; clone_size: NA; j_call: TRBJ2-1; v_call: TRBV2; d_call: NA
cdr3_nt: TGTGCCAGCAGCTTAGCGGGACTCCCAGGCCATGAGCAGTTCTTC; cdr3_aa: CASSLAGLPGHEQFF; clone_size: NA; j_call: TRBJ2-1; v_call: TRBV7-9; d_call: NA
cdr3_nt: TGCGCCAGCAGTGAATGGGGGACAGGCGACTCACCCCTCCACTTT; cdr3_aa: CASSEWGTGDSPLHF; clone_size: NA; j_call: TRBJ1-6; v_call: TRBV10-2; d_call: TRBD1
cdr3_nt: TGTGCCAGCATTAAGAGAAACACCGGGGGGCTGTTTTTT; cdr3_aa: CASIKRNTGGLFF; clone_size: NA; j_call: TRBJ2-2; v_call: TRBV6-5; d_call: NA
cdr3_nt: TGTGCCAGCAGTGTTTTAAGGGCCAACGTCCTGACTTTC; cdr3_aa: CASSVLRANVLTF; clone_size: NA; j_call: TRBJ2-6; v_call: TRBV2; d_call: NA
cdr3_nt: TGTGCCAGCAGTGCAAGGGACGCCAATAATTCACCCCTCCACTTT; cdr3_aa: CASSARDANNSPLHF; clone_size: NA; j_call: TRBJ1-6; v_call: TRBV6-1; d_call: NA
cdr3_nt: TGTGCCAGCAACCCGACAGGGAAGTACTCAATGAAGCAGTTCTTC; cdr3_aa: CASNPTGKYSMKQFF; clone_size: NA; j_call: TRBJ2-1; v_call: TRBV7-2; d_call: TRBD1
cdr3_nt: TGTGCCAGCAGTGAAGTCGCGAGGGACAGGGGGCGCTTGCAGTTCTTC; cdr3_aa: CASSEVARDRGRLQFF; clone_size: NA; j_call: TRBJ2-1; v_call: TRBV2; d_call: TRBD1
cdr3_nt: TGTGCCAGCAGTTATACTAGCGGGAGCTCCTACGAGCAGTACTTC; cdr3_aa: CASSYTSGSSYEQYF; clone_size: NA; j_call: TRBJ2-7; v_call: TRBV6-5; d_call: TRBD2
cdr3_nt: TGCGCCAGCAGCTTGGCGCGGGAGGGCGGGGAGCTGTTTTTT; cdr3_aa: CASSLAREGGELFF; clone_size: NA; j_call: TRBJ2-2; v_call: TRBV5-1; d_call: TRBD2
cdr3_nt: TGTGCCAGCAGCTTAGGTTGGCAGAAAACCGGGGAGCTGTTTTTT; cdr3_aa: CASSLGWQKTGELFF; clone_size: once; j_call: TRBJ2-2; v_call: TRBV7-9; d_call: NA
cdr3_nt: TGTGCCAGCAGACGGGGACAGGGAACTGAAGCTTTCTTT; cdr3_aa: CASRRGQGTEAFF; clone_size: NA; j_call: TRBJ1-1; v_call: TRBV7-9; d_call: TRBD1
cdr3_nt: TGTGCCAGCAGCTATCGGACCGGGACTTTTAACTACGAGCAGTACTTC; cdr3_aa: CASSYRTGTFNYEQYF; clone_size: NA; j_call: TRBJ2-7; v_call: TRBV11-3; d_call: NA
cdr3_nt: TGTGCCAGCTCACCACCACAGGGGCCCAAAAACATTCAGTACTTC; cdr3_aa: CASSPPQGPKNIQYF; clone_size: NA; j_call: TRBJ2-4; v_call: TRBV18; d_call: TRBD1
cdr3_nt: TGTGCCTGGAGTGTATGGGGCAATGAGCAGTTCTTC; cdr3_aa: CAWSVWGNEQFF; clone_size: NA; j_call: TRBJ2-1; v_call: TRBV30; d_call: NA
cdr3_nt: TGTGCCAGCAGCTTAGGGGGTAATTCACCCCTCCACTTT; cdr3_aa: CASSLGGNSPLHF; clone_size: NA; j_call: TRBJ1-6; v_call: TRBV7-9; d_call: NA
cdr3_nt: TGTGCCAGCAGCCTGCCGGGCCGACAAGAGACCCAGTACTTC; cdr3_aa: CASSLPGRQETQYF; clone_size: NA; j_call: TRBJ2-5; v_call: TRBV4-2; d_call: NA
cdr3_nt: TGTGCCTGGAGTGTACGGGCAGGAGAGACCCAGTACTTC; cdr3_aa: CAWSVRAGETQYF; clone_size: NA; j_call: TRBJ2-5; v_call: TRBV30; d_call: NA
cdr3_nt: TGTGCCAGCAGCTCACTGCAGGGGCGCTATAATTCACCCCTCCACTTT; cdr3_aa: CASSSLQGRYNSPLHF; clone_size: NA; j_call: TRBJ1-6; v_call: TRBV4-2; d_call: NA
cdr3_nt: TGCAGCGTTGATAGGCCTAGCCTTCGGGGTCGACAAGAGACCCAGTACTTC; cdr3_aa: CSVDRPSLRGRQETQYF; clone_size: NA; j_call: TRBJ2-5; v_call: TRBV29-1; d_call: NA
cdr3_nt: TGTGCCAGCAGACCCTCAGGGGTGGAGACCCAGTACTTC; cdr3_aa: CASRPSGVETQYF; clone_size: NA; j_call: TRBJ2-5; v_call: TRBV6-6; d_call: NA
cdr3_nt: TGTGCCAGTAGTAAGACCGGACAGCCCTCCTACGAGCAGTACTTC; cdr3_aa: CASSKTGQPSYEQYF; clone_size: NA; j_call: TRBJ2-7; v_call: TRBV19; d_call: NA
cdr3_nt: TGTGCCACCAGCAGAGATGCTTCAGTCGAAAAACTGTTTTTT; cdr3_aa: CATSRDASVEKLFF; clone_size: NA; j_call: TRBJ1-4; v_call: TRBV15; d_call: NA
cdr3_nt: TGTGCCAGAAGCCTATCGCCGGGCCCTATCAATGAAAAACTGTTTTTT; cdr3_aa: CARSLSPGPINEKLFF; clone_size: NA; j_call: TRBJ1-4; v_call: TRBV5-3; d_call: NA
cdr3_nt: TGTGCCAGCAGCCAAGTGCCGGGAGAGGGGGGGCACTACGAGCAGTACTTC; cdr3_aa: CASSQVPGEGGHYEQYF; clone_size: NA; j_call: TRBJ2-7; v_call: TRBV4-2; d_call: NA
cdr3_nt: TGTGCCAGCCTTGATGACAGGGTGGGATCCTACGAGCAGTACTTC; cdr3_aa: CASLDDRVGSYEQYF; clone_size: NA; j_call: TRBJ2-7; v_call: TRBV6-1; d_call: TRBD1
cdr3_nt: TGTGCCAGCTCCCCAGGGAGGGGCTCCTACGAGCAGTACTTC; cdr3_aa: CASSPGRGSYEQYF; clone_size: NA; j_call: TRBJ2-7; v_call: TRBV18; d_call: TRBD2
cdr3_nt: TGTGCCAGCTCACCAGTAACTACCGGGGAGCTGTTTTTT; cdr3_aa: CASSPVTTGELFF; clone_size: NA; j_call: TRBJ2-2; v_call: TRBV18; d_call: NA
cdr3_nt: TGTGCCAGCAGCTTAGGTGTCTCCTACAATGAGCAGTTCTTC; cdr3_aa: CASSLGVSYNEQFF; clone_size: NA; j_call: TRBJ2-1; v_call: TRBV7-8; d_call: NA
cdr3_nt: TGTGCCAGCAGATCCCTCACAGGGTCCAATCAGCCCCAGCATTTT; cdr3_aa: CASRSLTGSNQPQHF; clone_size: NA; j_call: TRBJ1-5; v_call: TRBV6-5; d_call: NA
cdr3_nt: TGTGCCAGCAGTCGATCCACGACTAATGAAAAACTGTTTTTT; cdr3_aa: CASSRSTTNEKLFF; clone_size: NA; j_call: TRBJ1-4; v_call: TRBV6-4; d_call: NA
cdr3_nt: TGCGCCAGCAGCTTTGGGACTAGCGGGGGGTCAGCCAAAAACATTCAGTACTTC; cdr3_aa: CASSFGTSGGSAKNIQYF; clone_size: few; j_call: TRBJ2-4; v_call: TRBV5-1; d_call: TRBD2
cdr3_nt: TGCGCCAGCAGCCCCCAGGGACAGGCGAACTACGAGCAGTACTTC; cdr3_aa: CASSPQGQANYEQYF; clone_size: NA; j_call: TRBJ2-7; v_call: TRBV4-1; d_call: TRBD1
cdr3_nt: TGTGCCAGCAGGCGAGGGGGCAGTGGAAACACCATATATTTT; cdr3_aa: CASRRGGSGNTIYF; clone_size: NA; j_call: TRBJ1-3; v_call: TRBV2; d_call: TRBD1
cdr3_nt: TGTGCCAGCAGCAGGGGTAGTAACTATGGCTACACCTTC; cdr3_aa: CASSRGSNYGYTF; clone_size: NA; j_call: TRBJ1-2; v_call: TRBV6-6; d_call: NA
cdr3_nt: TGTGCCTGGAGCGCCCACCTCGACAGGGGGCAAAAGGAAGCTTTCTTT; cdr3_aa: CAWSAHLDRGQKEAFF; clone_size: NA; j_call: TRBJ1-1; v_call: TRBV30; d_call: TRBD1
cdr3_nt: TGTGCCAGCAGCAGCCGGACGGGACATTTCTACGAGCAGTACTTC; cdr3_aa: CASSSRTGHFYEQYF; clone_size: NA; j_call: TRBJ2-7; v_call: TRBV5-4; d_call: NA
cdr3_nt: TGCGCCAGCAGCCAAGATCCCCCTAAATACAATGAGCAGTTCTTC; cdr3_aa: CASSQDPPKYNEQFF; clone_size: NA; j_call: TRBJ2-1; v_call: TRBV4-3; d_call: NA
cdr3_nt: TGTGCCAGTATGGACGGGAGGGATCAGCCCCAGCATTTT; cdr3_aa: CASMDGRDQPQHF; clone_size: once; j_call: TRBJ1-5; v_call: TRBV19; d_call: NA
cdr3_nt: TGTGCCAGCAGCCCACACAGGGTTCCCACAGATACGCAGTATTTT; cdr3_aa: CASSPHRVPTDTQYF; clone_size: NA; j_call: TRBJ2-3; v_call: TRBV9; d_call: NA
cdr3_nt: TGTGCCAGCAGCTTAGGGGTATCCTACGAGCAGTACTTC; cdr3_aa: CASSLGVSYEQYF; clone_size: NA; j_call: TRBJ2-7; v_call: TRBV7-2; d_call: NA
cdr3_nt: TGTGCCAGCAGCCAAGAGAGCGGGGGGGCGAACAATGAGCAGTTCTTC; cdr3_aa: CASSQESGGANNEQFF; clone_size: NA; j_call: TRBJ2-1; v_call: TRBV4-2; d_call: TRBD2
cdr3_nt: TGTGCCAGCTCGGACATTTATAATTCACCCCTCCACTTT; cdr3_aa: CASSDIYNSPLHF; clone_size: NA; j_call: TRBJ1-6; v_call: TRBV19; d_call: NA
cdr3_nt: TGTGCCAGCAGTTACGGACAGGGGCGTAAGGGCTACACCTTC; cdr3_aa: CASSYGQGRKGYTF; clone_size: NA; j_call: TRBJ1-2; v_call: TRBV6-5; d_call: TRBD1
cdr3_nt: TGCGCCAGCAGCTCCTGGACAGGGCTTTCCCCCGAGCAGTACTTC; cdr3_aa: CASSSWTGLSPEQYF; clone_size: NA; j_call: TRBJ2-7; v_call: TRBV5-1; d_call: TRBD1